What follows is one TCR beta chain and its context. What it recognizes is unknown. The data stem from a study of T cell clonotyping in hematopoietic cell transplantation. In the study overall: Recipient blood drawn about 28 days pretransplant and days 30, 100, 180 after.

The method was immunoSEQ multiplex PCR; TCRdb's version includes in-frame clones alone and lacks a portion of them. This sample yields some 8,000 clones, of which roughly nine tenths are seen a single time; roughly 3.9% belongs to the top ten. The CDR3 is 15 amino acids. The germline gives CDR1 MDHEN, CDR2 SYDVKM. The V end was cut by 7 bases, the J end by 1 base, with 13 bases between. General study findings and limits: Broader posttransplant TCR repertoire diversity was predicted by graft donor and pretransplant recipient Inverse Simpson Index values.

The TCR comes from a male patient between 55 and 70 years old who had an allogeneic stem cell transplant from a related donor, so the T cells may come from the graft donor. Some clones in this sample may be carry-over from other donors' samples. The chain is built from TRBV28 and TRBJ2-2, with D possibly matching TRBD2 (6 bases). The sample was peripheral blood mononuclear cells, taken at the time of graft-versus-host disease after allogeneic stem cell transplant. CDR3 bases: TGTGCCAGCACTCCCACGGGGGTGAACACCGGGGAGCTGTTTTTT. Encoded protein: CASTPTGVNTGELFF. The full variable domain, completed using reference TRBV28 and TRBJ2-2, is DVKVTQSSRYLVKRTGEKVFLECVQDMDHENMFWYRQDPGLGLRLIYFSYDVKMKEKGDIPEGYSVSREKKERFSLILESASTNQTSMYLCASTPTGVNTGELFFGEGSRLTVL.